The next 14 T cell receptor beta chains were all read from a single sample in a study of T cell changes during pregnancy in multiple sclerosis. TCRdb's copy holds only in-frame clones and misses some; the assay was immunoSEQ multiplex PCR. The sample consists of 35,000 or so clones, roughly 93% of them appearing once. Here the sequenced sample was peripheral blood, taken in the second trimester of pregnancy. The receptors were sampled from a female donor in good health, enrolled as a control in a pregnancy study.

The CDR3 DNA reads TGTGCCAGCAGCGTAGAAAGCGGGAGATTAACAGATACGCAGTATTTT. This codes for CASSVESGRLTDTQYF. This chain uses TRBV9 with TRBJ2-3, with TRBD2 matching 8 bases. The CDR3 runs 16 residues. Germline lookup yields CDR1 SGDLS and CDR2 YYNGEE. J gave up 3 bases and V 0 bases, and 6 bases lay outside the gene matches.

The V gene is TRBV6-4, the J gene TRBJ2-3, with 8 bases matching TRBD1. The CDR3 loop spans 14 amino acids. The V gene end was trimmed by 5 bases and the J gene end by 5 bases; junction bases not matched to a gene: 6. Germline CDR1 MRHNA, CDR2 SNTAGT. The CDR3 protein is CASSSGQGGDTQYF. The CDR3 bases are TGTGCCAGCAGTTCCGGACAGGGAGGAGATACGCAGTATTTT.

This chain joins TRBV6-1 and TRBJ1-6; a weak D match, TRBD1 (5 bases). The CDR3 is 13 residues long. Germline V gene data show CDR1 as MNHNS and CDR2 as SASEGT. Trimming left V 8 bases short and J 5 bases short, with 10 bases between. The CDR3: CASSGLDNSPLHF. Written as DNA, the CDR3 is TGTGCCAGCTCAGGGTTGGATAATTCACCCCTCCACTTT.

CDR3 sequence reads: CSVRNSSSGRGYTF. The CDR3 nucleotides read TGCAGCGTTAGAAACAGCTCCAGTGGAAGGGGCTACACCTTC. The chain joins TRBV29-1 to TRBJ1-2; no reliable D call. The germline V and J ends were trimmed by 5 bases and 8 bases, with 21 bases remaining between them. From germline, CDR1 is SQVTM and CDR2 ANQGSEA. This CDR3 spans 14 amino acids.

The CDR3: CASSHPRTGGRDYNEQFF. CDR3 DNA sequence: TGTGCCAGCAGCCATCCGCGCACGGGGGGCCGGGACTACAATGAGCAGTTCTTC. This chain connects TRBV4-2 to TRBJ2-1, with D possibly TRBD2 on 7 matching bases. This CDR3 is built from 18 residues. V lost 3 bases to trimming and J lost 3 bases, with 21 bases between them. From germline, CDR1 is LGHNA and CDR2 YNFKEQ.

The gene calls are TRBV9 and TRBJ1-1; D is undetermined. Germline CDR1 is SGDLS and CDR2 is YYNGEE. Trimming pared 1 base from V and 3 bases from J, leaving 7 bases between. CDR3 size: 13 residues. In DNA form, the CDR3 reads TGTGCCAGCAGCGTACGCCAGTACACTGAAGCTTTCTTT. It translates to CASSVRQYTEAFF.

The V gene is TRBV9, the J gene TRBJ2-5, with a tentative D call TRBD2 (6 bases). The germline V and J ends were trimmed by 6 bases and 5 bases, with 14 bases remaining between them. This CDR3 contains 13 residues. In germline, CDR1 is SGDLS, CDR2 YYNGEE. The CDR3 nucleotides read TGTGCCAGCAACCCGGGCCGGGGGGAGACCCAGTACTTC. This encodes CASNPGRGETQYF.

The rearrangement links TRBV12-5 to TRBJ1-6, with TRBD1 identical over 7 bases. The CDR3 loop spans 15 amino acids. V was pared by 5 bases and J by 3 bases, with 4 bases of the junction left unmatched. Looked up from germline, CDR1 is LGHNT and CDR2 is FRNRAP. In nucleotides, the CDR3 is TGTGCTAGTGGTACTGGACAGGACTATAATTCACCCCTCCACTTT. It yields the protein CASGTGQDYNSPLHF.

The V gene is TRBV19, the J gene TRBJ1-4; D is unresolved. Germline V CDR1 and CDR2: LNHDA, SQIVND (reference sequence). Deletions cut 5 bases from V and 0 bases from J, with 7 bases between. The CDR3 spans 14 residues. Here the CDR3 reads CASSRDPTNEKLFF. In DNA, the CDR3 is TGTGCCAGTAGTCGGGATCCAACTAATGAAAAACTGTTTTTT.

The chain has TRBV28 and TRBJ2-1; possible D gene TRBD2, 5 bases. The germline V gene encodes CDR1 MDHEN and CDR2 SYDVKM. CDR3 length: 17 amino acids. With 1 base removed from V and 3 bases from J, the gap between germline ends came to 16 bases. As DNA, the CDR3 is TGTGCCAGCAGTTTATCTAGGACTCCACTTCTCTACAATGAGCAGTTCTTC. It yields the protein CASSLSRTPLLYNEQFF. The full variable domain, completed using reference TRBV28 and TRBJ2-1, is DVKVTQSSRYLVKRTGEKVFLECVQDMDHENMFWYRQDPGLGLRLIYFSYDVKMKEKGDIPEGYSVSREKKERFSLILESASTNQTSMYLCASSLSRTPLLYNEQFFGPGTRLTVL.

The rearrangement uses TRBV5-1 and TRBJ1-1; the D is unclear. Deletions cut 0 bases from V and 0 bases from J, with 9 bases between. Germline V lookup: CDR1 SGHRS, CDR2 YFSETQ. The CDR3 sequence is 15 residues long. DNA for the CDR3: TGCGCCAGCAGCTTGGGGTCAGGTTTGAACACTGAAGCTTTCTTT. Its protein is CASSLGSGLNTEAFF.

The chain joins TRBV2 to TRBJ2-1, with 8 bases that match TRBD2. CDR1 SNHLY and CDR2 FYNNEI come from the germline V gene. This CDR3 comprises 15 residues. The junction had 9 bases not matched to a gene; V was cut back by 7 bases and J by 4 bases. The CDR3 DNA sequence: TGTGCCAGCACTCTGATCCCTAGCGGGTACAATGAGCAGTTCTTC. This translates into CASTLIPSGYNEQFF. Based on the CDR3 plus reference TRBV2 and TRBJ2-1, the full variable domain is EPEVTQTPSHQVTQMGQEVILRCVPISNHLYFYWYRQILGQKVEFLVSFYNNEISEKSEIFDDQFSVERPDGSNFTLKIRSTKLEDSAMYFCASTLIPSGYNEQFFGPGTRLTVL.

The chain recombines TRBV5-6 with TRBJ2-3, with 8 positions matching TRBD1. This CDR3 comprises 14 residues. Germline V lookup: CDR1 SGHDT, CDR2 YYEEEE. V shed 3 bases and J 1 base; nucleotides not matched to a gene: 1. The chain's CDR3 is CASSSQGGTDTQYF. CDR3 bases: TGTGCCAGCAGCTCACAGGGGGGCACAGATACGCAGTATTTT.

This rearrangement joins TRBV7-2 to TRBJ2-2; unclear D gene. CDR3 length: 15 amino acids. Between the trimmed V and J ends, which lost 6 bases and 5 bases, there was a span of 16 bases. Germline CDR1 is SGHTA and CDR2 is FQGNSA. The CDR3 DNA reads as TGTGCCAGCAGGCTTAGGTCGGAGAGGACCGGGGAGCTGTTTTTT. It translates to CASRLRSERTGELFF. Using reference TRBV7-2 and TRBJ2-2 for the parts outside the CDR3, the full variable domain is GAGVSQSPSNKVTEKGKDVELRCDPISGHTALYWYRQSLGQGLEFLIYFQGNSAPDKSGLPSDRFSAERTGGSVSTLTIQRTQQEDSAVYLCASRLRSERTGELFFGEGSRLTVL.